The clone carrying this T cell receptor beta chain was observed once. Its target is not known. The assay was immunoSEQ multiplex PCR, and TCRdb's table has in-frame clones only and misses some. The data show about 39,000 clones, with about 90% seen just once and around 7% held by the top ten. Trimming cost V 5 bases and J 7 bases, with 14 bases left between them. CDR1 is MRHNA and CDR2 is SNTAGT in the germline V gene. The CDR3 is 13 residues long. The data were taken from a study of graft-versus-host responses after intestinal transplantation. Study at large: Each recipient received a multivisceral, liver-intestinal, or isolated intestinal graft. Following induction with anti-thymocyte globulin, all recipients were given tacrolimus and steroids for three to four years. The study, taken as a whole, reports: GvH clones appeared in recipient marrow, some first in ileum or blood.

The starting material was PBMCs, obtained 267 days after transplant. The chain recombines TRBV6-4 with TRBJ1-1; the D is unclear. The receptor was derived from a human patient who received an intestinal transplant, so some T cells may come from the graft donor. CDR3 in amino acids: CASSSGQRLEAFF. In nucleotides, the CDR3 is TGTGCCAGCAGTAGTGGGCAGCGCCTTGAAGCTTTCTTT.